A single sample gave rise to the 6 T cell receptor beta chains below, sequenced in a study of blood T cell repertoires in COVID-19 (dated by TCRdb to about 2020). Receptors were amplified or captured by the immunoSEQ multiplex PCR assay. The table was pulled from immuneACCESS by TCRdb, which kept in-frame rearrangements only. Such tables lose some clones; where checked, under half of the loss comes from unresolved V genes, and the rest has no known cause. Here the sample has under 300,000 clones; roughly 88% occur a single time. The ten biggest clones cover around 3.2% of the sample. The sequencing sample was made of PBMCs or T cells enriched from blood (not recorded which). All receptors derive from a woman aged 40-49 years who had been exposed to COVID-19.

The chain couples TRBV19 to TRBJ2-7; TRBD1 matches 7 bases. Germline CDR1 reads LNHDA; CDR2 reads SQIVND (reference sequence). The CDR3 length is 16 residues. Unmatched junction bases numbered 12, after V lost 2 bases and J lost 5 bases. The CDR3 nucleotides read TGTGCCAGTAGTATACGAGTTCGACAGGGTGGCGACGAGCAGTACTTC. This encodes CASSIRVRQGGDEQYF.

The rearrangement joins TRBV7-8 to TRBJ2-5; 11 bases are a match to TRBD2. Germline V gene data show CDR1 as SGHVS and CDR2 as FQNEAQ. The CDR3 is 16 residues long. V lost 5 bases to trimming and J lost 0 bases; unmatched junction nucleotides: 5. Here the CDR3 reads CASSPSGGTYQETQYF. The DNA for the CDR3 is TGTGCCAGCAGCCCTAGCGGGGGGACGTACCAAGAGACCCAGTACTTC.

As concerns this clone: One end of the junction fails to match germline, which may point to a read error. This chain links TRBV5-1 with TRBJ2-3; unclear D gene. Germline V gene data show CDR1 as SGHRS and CDR2 as YFSETQ. There are 17 residues in the CDR3. This CDR3 reads CASSPPRVPRHTDTQYF. CDR3 DNA sequence: TGTGCCAGCAGCCCTCCCCGAGTCCCCCGCCACACAGATACGCAGTATTTT.

The chain carries TRBV6-1 and TRBJ2-3, with 9 nucleotides matching TRBD1. V trimming: 2 bases; J trimming: 2 bases; junction bases outside the gene matches: 2. Germline CDR1 reads MNHNS; CDR2 reads SASEGT. This CDR3 region has 15 residues. CDR3 nucleotides: TGTGCCAGCAGTGAACGGGACAGGGTCACAGATACGCAGTATTTT. Encoded protein: CASSERDRVTDTQYF.

This clone was detected a few times. The rearrangement uses TRBV12-5 and TRBJ2-5, with D possibly TRBD1 on 5 matching bases. The germline gives CDR1 LGHNT, CDR2 FRNRAP. With 7 bases removed from V and 5 bases from J, the gap between germline ends came to 11 bases. This CDR3 contains 12 residues. CDR3 amino acids: CASAPGRETQYF. CDR3 nucleotide sequence: TGTGCTAGTGCCCCAGGGCGGGAGACCCAGTACTTC.

The chain couples TRBV11-2 to TRBJ2-1; D ambiguous. The V end was cut by 5 bases, the J end by 6 bases, with 5 bases between. Germline V gene data show CDR1 as SGHAT and CDR2 as FQNNGV. The CDR3 extends over 11 amino acids. For the CDR3, the DNA is TGTGCCAGCAGCCTTCCCAATGAGCAGTTCTTC. Translated: CASSLPNEQFF.